This TCR beta chain derives from a study of T cells in Graves' hyperthyroidism and ophthalmopathy. About the research overall: Upon initial diagnosis and before any treatment, peripheral blood was collected.

The CDR3 runs 12 residues. V lost 5 bases and J lost 7, with 9 bases in between. Germline-derived CDR1 and CDR2 are MNHNS and SASEGT. This clonotype was seen only a few times. Its antigen is not identified. Amplification yielded TCR beta CDR3 regions, with RNA transcripts as the source. Primed by the HTBI set, a first-round RT-PCR was run on the TCR CDR3. TCRdb re-analysed the multiplex PCR reads in MiXCR, keeping a single row per CDR3 protein. The sample has about 380,000 distinct CDR3 sequences, about 18% seen once. Active moderate-to-severe ophthalmopathy, Clinical Activity Score at least 3, NOSPECS at least 4, under 3 months' duration. Study-wide results and caveats: Most thyroid clonotypes expanded above 0.001 were also detected in blood.

The source of this sequence is a man younger than 30 with Graves' ophthalmopathy. Sequencing input: blood. The V call is TRBV6-1, the J call TRBJ2-1; D uncertain. The CDR3 reads CASSWTRNEQFF. The CDR3 DNA follows: TGTGCCAGCAGTTGGACGCGGAATGAGCAGTTCTTC.